The next 32 T cell receptor beta chains were all read from a single sample in a study of blood T cell repertoires in COVID-19. Profiled with immunoSEQ multiplex PCR; TCRdb holds only in-frame clones, not every one. The table lists 140,000 to 150,000 clones, 86% of them singletons. The source material was PBMCs or T cells enriched from blood (not recorded which). These receptor sequences come from a man in his fifties or sixties who had recovered from COVID-19.

This chain connects TRBV7-9 to TRBJ2-7, with a weak D call TRBD1 (5 bases). CDR1 and CDR2 (germline): SEHNR, FQNEAQ (reference sequence). V gave up 5 bases and J gave up 3 bases, with 14 bases separating them. The CDR3 covers 14 residues. The CDR3 protein is CASSVETALYEQYF. The CDR3 coding sequence is TGTGCCAGCAGCGTAGAGACAGCCCTCTACGAGCAGTACTTC.

This chain links TRBV28 with TRBJ2-2; the match to TRBD2 covers 7 bases. This CDR3 contains 15 residues. Germline-derived CDR1 and CDR2 are MDHEN and SYDVKM. Trimming cost V 3 bases and J 4 bases; bases outside gene matches: 5. CDR3 sequence reads: CASSFSGKGTGELFF. CDR3 bases: TGTGCCAGCAGTTTCAGCGGGAAGGGCACCGGGGAGCTGTTTTTT.

This sequence joins TRBV5-5 and TRBJ1-5; a possible D gene is TRBD1 (6 bases). CDR3 length: 15 residues. V was pared by 3 bases and J by 1 base, with 11 bases between. Germline V gene sequence: CDR1 SGHKS, CDR2 YYEKEE (reference sequence). The CDR3 protein is CASSYREGSNQPQHF. CDR3 in DNA: TGTGCCAGCAGCTACAGGGAGGGGAGCAATCAGCCCCAGCATTTT.

This rearrangement joins TRBV11-2 to TRBJ2-3; a weak D match, TRBD2 (5 bases). Trimming stripped 4 bases from V and 4 bases from J, with 21 bases between. The length of the CDR3 is 17 residues. CDR1 SGHAT and CDR2 FQNNGV come from the germline V gene. DNA for the CDR3: TGTGCCAGCAGCTCATCAGAACTAACTAGTGTTCCAGATACGCAGTATTTT. Its protein product is CASSSSELTSVPDTQYF.

V gene TRBV24-1 combines with J gene TRBJ2-2; 7 nucleotides agree with TRBD1. CDR1 is KGHDR, CDR2 SFDVKD, per germline. The V gene end was trimmed by 4 bases and the J gene end by 5 bases; junction bases not matched to a gene: 9. The CDR3 contains 16 residues. Here the CDR3 reads CATSDPTGFRTGELFF. The CDR3 DNA sequence: TGTGCCACCAGTGACCCGACAGGGTTCAGGACCGGGGAGCTGTTTTTT.

This clone was seen just once. The genes are TRBV28 and TRBJ2-5; 7 bases agree with TRBD2. Trimming took 6 bases from V and 6 from J; bases not matched to a gene: 7. CDR1 is MDHEN, CDR2 SYDVKM, per germline. The CDR3 length is 13 residues. CDR3 residues: CASRTSLAKTQYF. In DNA form, the CDR3 reads TGTGCCAGCAGAACGTCACTAGCGAAGACCCAGTACTTC.

The chain's CDR3 is CSASNTDFYGYTF. DNA for the CDR3: TGCAGTGCTAGTAACACCGATTTTTATGGCTACACCTTC. The chain recombines TRBV20-1 with TRBJ1-2; no firm D call. The germline V and J ends were trimmed by 3 bases and 5 bases, with 13 bases remaining between them. CDR3 length equals 13 residues. CDR1 DFQATT and CDR2 SNEGSKA come from the germline V gene (reference sequence).

The chain joins TRBV19 to TRBJ1-1; maybe TRBD1 (6 bases). CDR1 is LNHDA, CDR2 SQIVND, per germline (reference sequence). The CDR3 is 12 amino acids. Deletions cut 5 bases from V and 11 bases from J, with 15 bases between. The CDR3 spells CASSPRTDGAFF. The CDR3, as DNA: TGTGCCAGTAGTCCAAGGACAGACGGGGCTTTCTTT.

This chain links TRBV19 with TRBJ2-3, with D possibly matching TRBD1 (5 bases). Trimming removed 3 bases at V and 2 bases at J, with 9 bases between. CDR3 length: 14 residues. The germline gives CDR1 LNHDA, CDR2 SQIVND (reference sequence). CDR3 in amino acids: CASSIRQSTDTQYF. The CDR3 DNA is TGTGCCAGTAGTATCCGACAGTCCACAGATACGCAGTATTTT.

The chain uses TRBV5-1 and TRBJ2-7; weak D call: TRBD1 (5 bases). V was trimmed by 2 bases and J by 3 bases, leaving 9 bases between them. Per germline, CDR1 SGHRS and CDR2 YFSETQ. The CDR3 length is 13 residues. CDR3 DNA sequence: TGCGCCAGCAGCTTCGCAGGGTTCTACGAGCAGTACTTC. Protein product: CASSFAGFYEQYF.

The CDR3: CASSADRGTEAFF. CDR3 nucleotide sequence: TGTGCCAGCAGCGCTGACAGGGGGACTGAAGCTTTCTTT. The chain uses TRBV11-3 and TRBJ1-1, with 9 bases aligning to TRBD1. CDR1 is SGHNT and CDR2 is YENEEA in the germline V gene. This CDR3 contains 13 residues. Losses at the gene ends were 5 bases for V and 5 bases for J; bases not matched to a gene: 3.

This chain uses TRBV7-9 with TRBJ1-1; TRBD1 matches 7 bases. Trimming at V came to 5 bases and at J to 2 bases, leaving 8 bases not matched to a gene. Germline V gives CDR1 SEHNR, CDR2 FQNEAQ (reference sequence). CDR3 length: 15 residues. CDR3 nucleotides: TGTGCCAGCAGCAACCGGGACAGATTTAACACTGAAGCTTTCTTT. It translates to CASSNRDRFNTEAFF.

The rearrangement joins TRBV5-6 to TRBJ1-2; D is unresolved. The germline V gene has CDR1 SGHDT and CDR2 YYEEEE. This CDR3 region has 14 residues. V lost 4 bases, J lost 6 bases, and 16 bases lay in between. The CDR3 sequence is CASSPSGRPHGYTF. In nucleotides, the CDR3 is TGTGCCAGCAGCCCCAGCGGCAGGCCTCATGGCTACACCTTC.

This chain joins TRBV28 and TRBJ1-2, with a tentative D call TRBD1 (6 bases). The CDR3 has 17 residues. CDR1 and CDR2 (germline): MDHEN, SYDVKM. Trimming pared 5 bases from V and 4 bases from J, leaving 23 bases between. The CDR3 region has the DNA TGTGCCAGCAGTCCCCCGGGGAAAAGTAGGGGGGGCTATGGCTACACCTTC. Protein: CASSPPGKSRGGYGYTF.

This clone was seen a handful of times. This chain links TRBV27 with TRBJ2-7, with D perhaps TRBD2 (6 bases). The germline V gene has CDR1 MNHEY and CDR2 SMNVEV (reference sequence). The germline V and J ends were trimmed by 6 bases and 2 bases, with 11 bases remaining between them. The CDR3 covers 13 residues. CDR3 residues: CASSYGLTYEQYF. DNA of the CDR3: TGTGCCAGCAGCTACGGACTAACCTACGAGCAGTACTTC.

The J gene is TRBJ1-6, the V gene TRBV7-9; TRBD1 matches 8 bases. The CDR3 runs 16 residues. The ends lost 0 bases at V and 8 bases at J; junction bases unmatched: 6. Germline CDR1 SEHNR, CDR2 FQNEAQ (reference sequence). CDR3 nucleotide sequence: TGTGCCAGCAGCTTAGCGCAGGGGGCCGTTGATTCACCCCTCCACTTT. Protein product: CASSLAQGAVDSPLHF.

This chain connects TRBV6-6 to TRBJ2-7; 7 positions match TRBD2. Per the germline V gene, CDR1 is MNHNY and CDR2 is SVGAGI (reference sequence). Unmatched junction bases numbered 11, after V lost 2 bases and J lost 4 bases. The length of the CDR3 is 16 residues. CDR3: CASSYPSGRGSYEQYF. CDR3 bases: TGTGCCAGCAGTTACCCCTCGGGGAGGGGAAGTTACGAGCAGTACTTC.

The count of this clone is one. The chain recombines TRBV12-3 or TRBV12-4 with TRBJ1-2; 7 bases are a match to TRBD1. The CDR3 is 13 amino acids. After removal of 6 bases from V and 7 bases from J, the junction contained 8 bases not matched to a gene. The CDR3 reads CASRETGFVGYTF. In DNA form, the CDR3 reads TGTGCCAGCAGGGAGACAGGGTTCGTTGGCTACACCTTC.

This clone was found once. The chain combines TRBV6-2 or TRBV6-3 with TRBJ1-5; 12 positions agree with TRBD1. This CDR3 is built from 20 residues. Trimming at V came to 4 bases and at J to 5 bases, leaving 18 bases not matched to a gene. Germline-derived CDR1 and CDR2 are MNHEY and SVGEGT. DNA for the CDR3: TGTGCCAGCAGTTGGGAATGGGGACAGGGGGCGGAAAGGACGCATCAGCCCCAGCATTTT. Its translation: CASSWEWGQGAERTHQPQHF.

The chain recombines TRBV3-1 (or the pseudogene TRBV3-2) with TRBJ1-5; 7 bases fit TRBD1. CDR1 and CDR2 from the germline V gene are LGHDT and YNNKEL (reference sequence). This CDR3 spans 14 amino acids. Trimming removed 5 bases from V and 2 bases from J; junction bases left unmatched: 3. CDR3 sequence (DNA): TGTGCCAGCAGCAAAGGGACAGGCAATCAGCCCCAGCATTTT. Amino acid sequence: CASSKGTGNQPQHF.

The V and J genes are TRBV27 and TRBJ2-7, with a possible D match to TRBD2 (5 bases). V shed 3 bases and J shed 2 bases, with 14 bases lying between them. Germline values: CDR1 MNHEY, CDR2 SMNVEV (reference sequence). This CDR3 contains 15 residues. CDR3 loop: CASSFLSSRTYEQYF. The CDR3 DNA is TGTGCCAGCAGTTTCCTGTCTAGCAGGACCTACGAGCAGTACTTC.

The V call is TRBV5-1, the J call TRBJ1-6; D remains unclear. The V and J ends lost 1 base and 3 bases respectively, with 8 bases between them. This CDR3 comprises 15 residues. CDR1 is SGHRS, CDR2 YFSETQ, per germline. CDR3 coding DNA: TGCGCCAGCAGCTTGCGGGGAATCTATAATTCACCCCTCCACTTT. As protein: CASSLRGIYNSPLHF.

The chain couples TRBV5-1 to TRBJ2-3; the match to TRBD1 covers 8 bases. Germline CDR1 reads SGHRS; CDR2 reads YFSETQ. V lost 7 bases and J lost 1; bases outside the gene matches: 8. The CDR3 has 15 residues. The CDR3, as DNA: TGCGCCAGCCACCCCCAGGGGGCAGGCACAGATACGCAGTATTTT. Translating it yields CASHPQGAGTDTQYF.

The chain uses TRBV7-9 and TRBJ1-2; D remains ambiguous. Germline CDR1 reads SEHNR; CDR2 reads FQNEAQ (reference sequence). Trimming removed 1 base from V and 3 bases from J, with 9 bases in between. The CDR3 runs 14 residues. CDR3 amino acids: CASSLVRSHYGYTF. The CDR3, as DNA: TGTGCCAGCAGCTTAGTGAGGTCTCACTATGGCTACACCTTC.

The chain carries TRBV5-4 and TRBJ2-3; TRBD2 agrees at 10 bases. Trimming at V came to 2 bases and at J to 8 bases, leaving 5 bases not matched to a gene. From germline, CDR1 is SGHNT and CDR2 YYREEE (reference sequence). This CDR3 is 14 amino acids long. DNA of the CDR3: TGTGCCAGCAGCTTAGCGGGGGGGCCGGGTACGCAGTATTTT. It yields the protein CASSLAGGPGTQYF.

This sequence joins TRBV2 and TRBJ2-5, with D uncertain. Trimming shortened V by 6 bases and J by 4 bases, and 9 bases separated the two germline ends. The CDR3 is 12 amino acids. Germline CDR1 and CDR2: SNHLY and FYNNEI. DNA of the CDR3: TGTGCCAGCAGCCCAGAGCGAGAGACCCAGTACTTC. Translating it yields CASSPERETQYF.

The V gene is TRBV5-1, the J gene TRBJ2-7; D possibly corresponds to TRBD2 (5 bases). Between the trimmed V and J ends, which lost 5 bases and 6 bases, there was a span of 15 bases. Germline CDR1 SGHRS, CDR2 YFSETQ. The CDR3 sequence is 13 residues long. The CDR3 protein is CASRVSPGGEQYF. Here the CDR3 DNA reads TGCGCCAGCAGGGTCTCGCCAGGAGGCGAGCAGTACTTC.

The genes are TRBV15 and TRBJ2-5, with a tentative D call TRBD2 (6 bases). Germline V gives CDR1 LNHNV, CDR2 YYDKDF (reference sequence). The CDR3 has 15 amino acids. V lost 0 bases to trimming and J lost 3 bases, with 11 bases between them. Here the CDR3 reads CATSRDSTGEETQYF. CDR3 nucleotides: TGTGCCACCAGCAGAGACTCGACGGGGGAAGAGACCCAGTACTTC.

This chain links TRBV6-2 or TRBV6-3 with TRBJ2-4; D may be TRBD1 (6 bases). Looked up from germline, CDR1 is MNHEY and CDR2 is SVGEGT. Between the trimmed V and J ends, which lost 6 bases and 1 base, there was a span of 19 bases. The CDR3 loop spans 17 amino acids. In DNA, the CDR3 is TGTGCCAGCAGCCCCAGATGGGGGCCTTGGGCCAAAAACATTCAGTACTTC. Its protein product is CASSPRWGPWAKNIQYF.

The J gene is TRBJ1-6, the V gene TRBV28, with 9 bases fitting TRBD1. Germline CDR1 and CDR2: MDHEN and SYDVKM. CDR3 length: 14 amino acids. With 7 bases clipped from V and 9 bases from J, the junction kept 7 bases outside the gene matches. This chain's CDR3 is CASNRQGVSSPLHF. The CDR3 nucleotides are TGTGCCAGCAATCGACAGGGGGTCAGTTCACCCCTCCACTTT.

In DNA, the CDR3 is TGTGCCAGCAGTTTAAAGGGGCGCGGCAGGGGGATTCCCTACGAGCAGTACGTC. Encoded protein: CASSLKGRGRGIPYEQYV. The gene calls are TRBV27 and TRBJ2-7; 7 nucleotides agree with TRBD1. CDR1 is MNHEY and CDR2 is SMNVEV in the germline V gene (reference sequence). V was clipped by 2 bases and J by 2 bases; unmatched bases: 15. This CDR3 has 18 residues.

This chain joins TRBV30 and TRBJ1-5; D is unclear. Germline V CDR1 and CDR2: GTSNPN, SVGIG (reference sequence). This CDR3 region has 13 residues. Deletions cut 6 bases from V and 0 bases from J, with 9 bases between. The CDR3 sequence is CACAYGSNQPQHF. The DNA of the CDR3 is TGTGCCTGCGCGTACGGTAGCAATCAGCCCCAGCATTTT.